A single sample is the source of the 6 T cell receptor beta chains below, sequenced in a study of control samples from healthy donors and cancer patients. The method was immunoSEQ multiplex PCR; TCRdb's version includes in-frame clones alone and lacks a portion of them. Among 80,000 to 100,000 clones listed, 80% to 90% were seen once. The material sequenced was blood. These receptors all stem from a young man in good health.

The V gene is TRBV28, the J gene TRBJ2-1; D unclear. Deletions cut 7 bases from V and 0 bases from J, with 10 bases between. Germline values: CDR1 MDHEN, CDR2 SYDVKM. This CDR3 is built from 14 residues. The CDR3 is CASNAIFSYNEQFF. CDR3 nucleotide sequence: TGTGCCAGCAACGCTATATTCTCCTACAATGAGCAGTTCTTC.

The chain uses TRBV2 and TRBJ1-6; D remains unclear. CDR1 and CDR2 from the germline V gene are SNHLY and FYNNEI. V gave up 3 bases and J gave up 7 bases, with 10 bases separating them. This CDR3 is 14 amino acids long. The DNA of the CDR3 is TGTGCCAGCAGTGAGGTTCTTCAGAATTCACCCCTCCACTTT. Encoded protein: CASSEVLQNSPLHF.

The rearrangement joins TRBV25-1 to TRBJ2-5, with 8 positions matching TRBD2. Per the germline V gene, CDR1 is MGHDK and CDR2 is SYGVNS. This CDR3 has 13 amino acids. The trim removed 3 bases at V and 5 bases at J, leaving 2 bases unmatched. The CDR3: CASSELAGETQYF. The DNA of the CDR3 is TGTGCCAGCAGTGAGTTAGCGGGGGAGACCCAGTACTTC.

The gene calls are TRBV6-1 and TRBJ1-1; D is ambiguous. Germline CDR1 MNHNS, CDR2 SASEGT. CDR3 length: 14 amino acids. The V end was cut by 1 base, the J end by 2 bases, with 8 bases between. The CDR3 region has the DNA TGTGCCAGCAGTGAAGTCTCAGCAAACACTGAAGCTTTCTTT. Translated, it gives CASSEVSANTEAFF.

The table lists this clone with a count of one. The chain couples TRBV25-1 to TRBJ1-1; 7 nucleotides match TRBD1. This CDR3 is built from 15 residues. J lost 0 bases, V lost 2 bases, and 3 bases had no gene match. Germline V gene lookup returns CDR1 MGHDK and CDR2 SYGVNS. CDR3 residues: CASSEARGMNTEAFF. For the CDR3, the DNA is TGTGCCAGCAGTGAAGCCAGGGGGATGAACACTGAAGCTTTCTTT.

The chain is built from TRBV5-1 and TRBJ2-1, with D tentatively TRBD2 (5 bases). The germline V gene has CDR1 SGHRS and CDR2 YFSETQ. This CDR3 contains 15 residues. V lost 0 bases to trimming and J lost 4 bases, with 11 bases between them. The CDR3 DNA reads TGCGCCAGCAGCTTGGCTACGGGAAAGTACAATGAGCAGTTCTTC. Translating gives CASSLATGKYNEQFF.